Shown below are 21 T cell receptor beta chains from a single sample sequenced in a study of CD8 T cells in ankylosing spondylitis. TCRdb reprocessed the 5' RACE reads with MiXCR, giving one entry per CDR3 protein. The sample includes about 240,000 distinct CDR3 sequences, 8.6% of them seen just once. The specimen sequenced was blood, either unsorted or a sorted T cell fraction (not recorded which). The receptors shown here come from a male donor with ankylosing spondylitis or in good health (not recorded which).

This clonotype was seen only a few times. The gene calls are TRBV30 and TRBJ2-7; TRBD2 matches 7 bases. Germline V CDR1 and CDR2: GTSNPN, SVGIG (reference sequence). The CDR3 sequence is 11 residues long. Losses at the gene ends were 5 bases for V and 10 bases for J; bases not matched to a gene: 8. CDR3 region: CAWEKGGPQYF. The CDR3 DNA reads TGTGCCTGGGAGAAGGGAGGGCCCCAGTACTTC. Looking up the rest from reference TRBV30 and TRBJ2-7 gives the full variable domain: SQTIHQWPATLVQPVGSPLSLECTVEGTSNPNLYWYRQAAGRGLQLLFYSVGIGQISSEVPQNLSASRPQDRQFILSSKKLLLSDSGFYLCAWEKGGPQYFGPGTRLTVT.

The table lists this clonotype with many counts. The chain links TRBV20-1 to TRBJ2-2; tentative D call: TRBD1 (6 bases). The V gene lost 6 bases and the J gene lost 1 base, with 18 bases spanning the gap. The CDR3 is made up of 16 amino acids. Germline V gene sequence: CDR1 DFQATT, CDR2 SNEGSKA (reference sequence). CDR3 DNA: TGCAGTGCCTCAATCGGAGTACAGGGGAACACCGGGGAGCTGTTTTTT. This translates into CSASIGVQGNTGELFF.

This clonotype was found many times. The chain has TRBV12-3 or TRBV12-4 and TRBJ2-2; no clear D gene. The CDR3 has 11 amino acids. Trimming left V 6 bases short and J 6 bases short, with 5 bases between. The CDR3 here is CASSRSGELFF. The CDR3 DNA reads TGTGCCAGCAGCCGTTCCGGGGAGCTGTTTTTT.

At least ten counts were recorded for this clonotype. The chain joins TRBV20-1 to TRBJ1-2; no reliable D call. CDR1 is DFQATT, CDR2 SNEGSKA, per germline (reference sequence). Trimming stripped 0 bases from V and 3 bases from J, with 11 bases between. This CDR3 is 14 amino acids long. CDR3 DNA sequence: TGCAGTGCTAGAGATTTAGGGTGGGACTATGGCTACACCTTC. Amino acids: CSARDLGWDYGYTF.

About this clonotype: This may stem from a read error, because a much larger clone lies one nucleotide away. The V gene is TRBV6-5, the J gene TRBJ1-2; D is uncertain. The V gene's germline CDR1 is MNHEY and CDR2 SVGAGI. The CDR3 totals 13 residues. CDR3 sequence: CASSWVPNYGYPF. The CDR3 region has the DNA TGTGCCAGCAGTTGGGTCCCGAACTATGGCTACCCCTTC.

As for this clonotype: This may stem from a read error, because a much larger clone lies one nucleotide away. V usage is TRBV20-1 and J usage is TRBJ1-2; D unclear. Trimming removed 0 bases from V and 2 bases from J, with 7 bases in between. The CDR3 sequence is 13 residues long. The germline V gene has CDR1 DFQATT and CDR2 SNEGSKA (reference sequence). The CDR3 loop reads CSARDQENYGYTF. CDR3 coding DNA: TGCAGTGCTAGAGATCAGGAGAACTATGGCTACACCTTC.

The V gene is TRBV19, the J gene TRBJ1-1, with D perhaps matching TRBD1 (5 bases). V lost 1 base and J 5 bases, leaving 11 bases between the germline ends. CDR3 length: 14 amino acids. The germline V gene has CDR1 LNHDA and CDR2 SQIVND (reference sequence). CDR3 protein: CASSIGGSGTEAFF. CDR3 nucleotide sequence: TGTGCCAGTAGTATAGGAGGGTCAGGGACTGAAGCTTTCTTT. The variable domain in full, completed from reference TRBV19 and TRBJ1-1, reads DGGITQSPKYLFRKEGQNVTLSCEQNLNHDAMYWYRQDPGQGLRLIYYSQIVNDFQKGDIAEGYSVSREKKESFPLTVTSAQKNPTAFYLCASSIGGSGTEAFFGQGTRLTVV.

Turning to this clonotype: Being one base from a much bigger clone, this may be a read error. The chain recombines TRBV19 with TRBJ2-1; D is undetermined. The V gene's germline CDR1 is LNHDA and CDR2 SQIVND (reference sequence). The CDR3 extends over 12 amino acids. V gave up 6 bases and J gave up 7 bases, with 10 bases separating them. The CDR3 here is CASRILGNEQFF. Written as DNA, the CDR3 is TGTGCCAGTAGAATTTTGGGGAATGAGCAGTTCTTC.

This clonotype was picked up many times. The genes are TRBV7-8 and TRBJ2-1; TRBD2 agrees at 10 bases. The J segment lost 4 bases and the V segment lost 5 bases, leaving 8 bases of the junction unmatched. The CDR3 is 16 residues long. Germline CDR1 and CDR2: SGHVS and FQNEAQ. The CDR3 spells CASSPERGGLYNEQFF. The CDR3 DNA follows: TGTGCCAGCAGCCCTGAGCGGGGGGGATTATACAATGAGCAGTTCTTC.

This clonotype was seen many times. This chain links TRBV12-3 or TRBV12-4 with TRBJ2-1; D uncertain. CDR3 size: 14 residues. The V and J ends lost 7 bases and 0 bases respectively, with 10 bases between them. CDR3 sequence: CASTFLSSYNEQFF. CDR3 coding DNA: TGTGCCAGCACTTTTTTGAGCTCCTACAATGAGCAGTTCTTC.

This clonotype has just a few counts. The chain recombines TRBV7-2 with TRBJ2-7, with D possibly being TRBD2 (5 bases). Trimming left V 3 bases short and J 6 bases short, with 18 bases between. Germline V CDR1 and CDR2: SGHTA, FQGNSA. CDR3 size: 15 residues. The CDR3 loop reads CASSFYSGRVGEQYF. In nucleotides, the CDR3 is TGTGCCAGCAGCTTCTACTCGGGAAGGGTCGGCGAGCAGTACTTC.

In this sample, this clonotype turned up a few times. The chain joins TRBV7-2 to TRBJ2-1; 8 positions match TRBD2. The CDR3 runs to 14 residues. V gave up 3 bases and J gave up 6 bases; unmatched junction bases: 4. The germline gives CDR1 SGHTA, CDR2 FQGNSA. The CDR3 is CASSFQRESNEQFF. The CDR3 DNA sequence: TGTGCCAGCAGCTTCCAGCGGGAGAGCAATGAGCAGTTCTTC.

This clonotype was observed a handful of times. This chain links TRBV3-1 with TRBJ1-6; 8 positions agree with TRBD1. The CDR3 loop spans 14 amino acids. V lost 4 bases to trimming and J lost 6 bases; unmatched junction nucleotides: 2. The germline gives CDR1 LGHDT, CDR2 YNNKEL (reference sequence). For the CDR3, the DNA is TGTGCCAGCAGCCCAGGACAGGGTAATTCACCCCTCCACTTT. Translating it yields CASSPGQGNSPLHF.

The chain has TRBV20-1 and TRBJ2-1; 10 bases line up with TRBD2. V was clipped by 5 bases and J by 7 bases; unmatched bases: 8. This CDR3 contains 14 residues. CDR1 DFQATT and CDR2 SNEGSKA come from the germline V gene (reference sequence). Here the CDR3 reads CSAVSGRANNEQFF. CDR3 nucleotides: TGCAGTGCTGTCAGCGGGAGGGCCAATAATGAGCAGTTCTTC.

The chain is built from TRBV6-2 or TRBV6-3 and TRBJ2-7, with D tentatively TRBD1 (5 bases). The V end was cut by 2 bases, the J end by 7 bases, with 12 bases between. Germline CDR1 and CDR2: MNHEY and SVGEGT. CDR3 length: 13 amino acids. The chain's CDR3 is CASSYVRAQEQYF. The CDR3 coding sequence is TGTGCCAGCAGTTACGTCAGGGCCCAGGAGCAGTACTTC.

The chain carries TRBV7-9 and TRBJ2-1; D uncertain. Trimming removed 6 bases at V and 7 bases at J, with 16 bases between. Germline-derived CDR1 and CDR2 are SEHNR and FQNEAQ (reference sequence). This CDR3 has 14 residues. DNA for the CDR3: TGTGCCAGCAGACATCCGGGCCCTCGGAATGAGCAGTTCTTC. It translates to CASRHPGPRNEQFF.

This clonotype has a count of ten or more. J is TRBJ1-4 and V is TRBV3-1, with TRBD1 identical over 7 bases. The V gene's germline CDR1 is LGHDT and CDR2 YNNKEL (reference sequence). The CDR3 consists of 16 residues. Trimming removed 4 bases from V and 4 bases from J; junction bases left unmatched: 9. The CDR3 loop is CASSPRRRQGNEKLFF. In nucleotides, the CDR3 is TGTGCCAGCAGCCCACGGCGGAGACAGGGTAATGAAAAACTGTTTTTT.

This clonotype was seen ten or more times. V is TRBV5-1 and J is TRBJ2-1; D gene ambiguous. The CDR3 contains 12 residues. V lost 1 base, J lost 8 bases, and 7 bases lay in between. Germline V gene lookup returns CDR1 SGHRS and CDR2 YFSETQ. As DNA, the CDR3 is TGCGCCAGCAGCTTGTGGGGTTATGAGCAGTTCTTC. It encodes CASSLWGYEQFF.

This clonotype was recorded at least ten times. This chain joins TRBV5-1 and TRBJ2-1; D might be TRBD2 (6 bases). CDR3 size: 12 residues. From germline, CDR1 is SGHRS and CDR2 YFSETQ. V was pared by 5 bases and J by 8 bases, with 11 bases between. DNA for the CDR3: TGCGCCAGCAGGGAGGAGGGGCATGAGCAGTTCTTC. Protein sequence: CASREEGHEQFF.

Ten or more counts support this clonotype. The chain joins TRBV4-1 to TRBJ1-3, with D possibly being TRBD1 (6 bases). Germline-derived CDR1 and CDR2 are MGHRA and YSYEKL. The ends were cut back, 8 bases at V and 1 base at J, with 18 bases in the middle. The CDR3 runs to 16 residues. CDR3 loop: CASGIPGGHSGNTIYF. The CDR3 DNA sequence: TGCGCCAGCGGGATCCCCGGGGGCCATTCTGGAAACACCATATATTTT.

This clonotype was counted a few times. CDR3 loop: CASTLGGRYTDTQYF. CDR3 bases: TGTGCCAGCACCCTGGGGGGTCGGTACACAGATACGCAGTATTTT. The rearrangement joins TRBV7-8 to TRBJ2-3; D possibly corresponds to TRBD2 (6 bases). The CDR3 has 15 residues. The germline CDR1 and CDR2 sequences are SGHVS and FQNEAQ. The germline V and J ends were trimmed by 7 bases and 2 bases, with 16 bases remaining between them.